A selection of T cell receptor beta chains follows, all from one sample in a study of blood T cell repertoires in COVID-19. Assay: immunoSEQ multiplex PCR; the TCRdb copy retains only in-frame clones and omits some. The sample has roughly 150,000 clones; 79% are singletons. Sequencing was performed on PBMCs or T cells enriched from blood (not recorded which). Source of these receptors: a woman aged 70-85 years in a cohort exposed to, infected with or recovered from COVID-19 (not recorded which). Each CDR3 is given with its conserved first and last residue. The order of the fields is CDR3 DNA, CDR3 protein, clone size, D gene, J gene, V gene. D genes are given only for firm matches. Only some rows state a clone size, as once, few, many or a class for expanded clones.

DNA: TGTGCCAGTAGTACCCCGGACAGGCACTATGGCTACACCTTC
CDR3: CASSTPDRHYGYTF
size: .
D: TRBD1
J: TRBJ1-2
V: TRBV19

DNA: TGCGCCAGCAGCCATTCTTTGGGGGGGAACACTGAAGCTTTCTTT
CDR3: CASSHSLGGNTEAFF
size: few
D: .
J: TRBJ1-1
V: TRBV4-1

DNA: TGTGCCAGCAGTTTAGCGCGAACAGATAAACTGTTTTTT
CDR3: CASSLARTDKLFF
size: once
D: .
J: TRBJ1-4
V: TRBV12-3/TRBV12-4

DNA: TGTGCCAGCACAGGAGGGGAAACGTATAATTCACCCCTCCACTTT
CDR3: CASTGGETYNSPLHF
size: .
D: .
J: TRBJ1-6
V: TRBV28

DNA: TGTGCCAGCAGTGAAGTTACAGGGGCCTCCCCCGCTTTCTTT
CDR3: CASSEVTGASPAFF
size: .
D: TRBD1
J: TRBJ1-1
V: TRBV2

DNA: TGTGCCAGCAGTGCGTTGAAACAGGGGCCCCAAGGGAACACCGGGGAGCTGTTTTTT
CDR3: CASSALKQGPQGNTGELFF
size: .
D: TRBD1
J: TRBJ2-2
V: TRBV6-1

DNA: TGTGCCAGTAGTACGAGTAGGGTGACAGGGAACACTGAAGCTTTCTTT
CDR3: CASSTSRVTGNTEAFF
size: .
D: .
J: TRBJ1-1
V: TRBV19

DNA: TGTGCCAGCAGTACTACGGGACAGGGACGAGCCTACGAGCAGTACTTC
CDR3: CASSTTGQGRAYEQYF
size: once
D: TRBD1
J: TRBJ2-7
V: TRBV28

DNA: TGTGCCAGCAGCCTAAACACCGGGGAGCTGTTTTTT
CDR3: CASSLNTGELFF
size: .
D: .
J: TRBJ2-2
V: TRBV3-1/TRBV3-2

DNA: TGCGCCAGCAGCCCCTCCGGGACACTTAACACCGGGGAGCTGTTTTTT
CDR3: CASSPSGTLNTGELFF
size: few
D: .
J: TRBJ2-2
V: TRBV5-1

DNA: TGTGCCAGCAGTTGGGGGACAGAGGGCACAGATACGCAGTATTTT
CDR3: CASSWGTEGTDTQYF
size: .
D: TRBD1
J: TRBJ2-3
V: TRBV28

DNA: TGTGCCAGTAGTAAGACAGGAACTAGCGCCACGAACACCGGGGAGCTGTTTTTT
CDR3: CASSKTGTSATNTGELFF
size: .
D: .
J: TRBJ2-2
V: TRBV19

DNA: TGTGCCAGTAGTATTATCGTAGGCAATCAGCCCCAGCATTTT
CDR3: CASSIIVGNQPQHF
size: .
D: .
J: TRBJ1-5
V: TRBV19

DNA: TGTGCCAGCAGCTTTGGCGGGACTAGCGGAGGGGATACGCAGTATTTT
CDR3: CASSFGGTSGGDTQYF
size: .
D: TRBD2
J: TRBJ2-3
V: TRBV7-2

DNA: TGCGCCAGCAGCTTGGGCCCTTTTAGCGGGAGGGGCTACAATGAGCAGTTCTTC
CDR3: CASSLGPFSGRGYNEQFF
size: .
D: TRBD2
J: TRBJ2-1
V: TRBV5-1

DNA: TGTGCCAGCTCACCCAGGACAGTTACCCTCTCTGGGGCCAACGTCCTGACTTTC
CDR3: CASSPRTVTLSGANVLTF
size: .
D: .
J: TRBJ2-6
V: TRBV18

DNA: TGCAGCGTTGACCAGGCTGGGGCCAACGTCCTGACTTTC
CDR3: CSVDQAGANVLTF
size: .
D: .
J: TRBJ2-6
V: TRBV29-1

DNA: TGTGCCAGCAGTTACGGGGCAGGGCGGAACACTGAAGCTTTCTTT
CDR3: CASSYGAGRNTEAFF
size: .
D: .
J: TRBJ1-1
V: TRBV6-5

DNA: TGTGCCAGCAGCCCCACCCGGTTCACCGGGGAGCTGTTTTTT
CDR3: CASSPTRFTGELFF
size: .
D: .
J: TRBJ2-2
V: TRBV6-5

DNA: TGTGCCAGCAGCGAACAGGGCGAGAACACTGAAGCTTTCTTT
CDR3: CASSEQGENTEAFF
size: few
D: .
J: TRBJ1-1
V: TRBV11-3

DNA: TGTGCCAGTAGTATAGGGGGACAGGACATCTATGGCTACACCTTC
CDR3: CASSIGGQDIYGYTF
size: .
D: TRBD1
J: TRBJ1-2
V: TRBV19

DNA: TGCGCCAGCAGCTTGAAGAGCCCTCCGAGAGTCTTC
CDR3: CASSLKSPPRVF
size: .
D: .
J: TRBJ2-1
V: TRBV5-1

DNA: TGTGCCAGCAGTCGGGACACCGGGGAGCTGTTTTTT
CDR3: CASSRDTGELFF
size: .
D: .
J: TRBJ2-2
V: TRBV28

DNA: TGTGCCATCAGTGAATCGACAGGTTTGCCCTACAATGAGCAGTTCTTC
CDR3: CAISESTGLPYNEQFF
size: .
D: .
J: TRBJ2-1
V: TRBV10-3

DNA: TGTGCCAGCAGCTTGAGGAGCTCTAGTTTGCCCAACACTGAAGCTTTCTTT
CDR3: CASSLRSSSLPNTEAFF
size: .
D: .
J: TRBJ1-1
V: TRBV5-5

DNA: TGTGCCAGCAGCTTAGGGCGAGGGAGGGACAAGTGGGTTACCTACGAGCAGTACTTC
CDR3: CASSLGRGRDKWVTYEQYF
size: few
D: .
J: TRBJ2-7
V: TRBV11-2

DNA: TGTGCCAGCTCACAATCCCAGGGGGCGACAACTGAAGCTTTCTTT
CDR3: CASSQSQGATTEAFF
size: .
D: TRBD1
J: TRBJ1-1
V: TRBV18

DNA: TGTGCCAGCGGTAGCGGGAGACGAGAGACCCAGTACTTC
CDR3: CASGSGRRETQYF
size: once
D: TRBD2
J: TRBJ2-5
V: TRBV12-3/TRBV12-4

DNA: TGCAGTGCTAGTTCCGACAGGGGCCGAAATCAGCCCCAGCATTTT
CDR3: CSASSDRGRNQPQHF
size: .
D: TRBD1
J: TRBJ1-5
V: TRBV20-1

DNA: TGTGCCAGCAGTAATTTCGGGACAGGGACCACTGAAGCTTTCTTT
CDR3: CASSNFGTGTTEAFF
size: .
D: TRBD1
J: TRBJ1-1
V: TRBV27

DNA: TGTGCCAGCAGCCCGACTAGCGCCTCCTACGAGCAGTACTTC
CDR3: CASSPTSASYEQYF
size: .
D: TRBD2
J: TRBJ2-7
V: TRBV7-3

DNA: TGTGCCAGCAGCGTGGCGGTTACTGGGGCCAACGTCCTGACTTTC
CDR3: CASSVAVTGANVLTF
size: .
D: .
J: TRBJ2-6
V: TRBV9

DNA: TGTGCCAGCAGTGGAGGGACAGGGGTGCGCGAGCAGTACTTC
CDR3: CASSGGTGVREQYF
size: .
D: TRBD1
J: TRBJ2-7
V: TRBV2

DNA: TGCGCCAGCAGCACCTATAACTCTGGGGCCAACGTCCTGACTTTC
CDR3: CASSTYNSGANVLTF
size: once
D: .
J: TRBJ2-6
V: TRBV5-1

DNA: TGCAGCGTTGAAGAATGGCTAGCGACAGATACGCAGTATTTT
CDR3: CSVEEWLATDTQYF
size: .
D: .
J: TRBJ2-3
V: TRBV29-1

DNA: TGTGCCAGCAGCCCGGACAACCCAGGGGCGAGCAATCAGCCCCAGCATTTT
CDR3: CASSPDNPGASNQPQHF
size: .
D: .
J: TRBJ1-5
V: TRBV7-3

DNA: TGTGCCACCAGTTCCAGCGGAGTGAACACCGGGGAGCTGTTTTTT
CDR3: CATSSSGVNTGELFF
size: .
D: .
J: TRBJ2-2
V: TRBV24-1

DNA: TGTGCCAGCAGCTTAGAATCCGGGGCAGGGGGGAGAAAACTGTTTTTT
CDR3: CASSLESGAGGRKLFF
size: .
D: TRBD1
J: TRBJ1-4
V: TRBV7-2

DNA: TGTGCCACCAGTGATTTGCCGGTGATCACCCCGGGAGGTGACAATGAGCAGTTCTTC
CDR3: CATSDLPVITPGGDNEQFF
size: .
D: TRBD2
J: TRBJ2-1
V: TRBV24-1

DNA: TGCAGCGTTGGGGGACAGGGGGGCTTGGGAGAGACCCAGTACTTC
CDR3: CSVGGQGGLGETQYF
size: .
D: TRBD1
J: TRBJ2-5
V: TRBV29-1

DNA: TGCGCCAGCAGCTCGGGGGTGAGGGCGGGAGATACGCAGTATTTT
CDR3: CASSSGVRAGDTQYF
size: .
D: .
J: TRBJ2-3
V: TRBV5-1

DNA: TGTGCCAGTAGCCCGAAGACAGTTTCCTCCTACGAGCAGTACTTC
CDR3: CASSPKTVSSYEQYF
size: .
D: .
J: TRBJ2-7
V: TRBV19